The present entry profiles one TCR beta chain with its context. Its antigen target is currently unknown. Per-nucleotide qualities are absent, and no much larger clonotype sits a single base away. The source of the sample is a study of CD8 T cells in Susac syndrome (dated by TCRdb to about 2019). Describing the broader study: The study used repertoire sequencing to test whether antigen drove CD8+ T cell activation and differentiation in Susac syndrome. CD8+ T cell repertoire clonality was compared between 12 healthy donors, approximately 14 Susac syndrome patients and 15 multiple sclerosis patients.

High-throughput TCR beta sequencing profiled peripheral blood CD8+ and CD4+ T cells from healthy donors, Susac syndrome patients and multiple sclerosis patients. Multiple sclerosis controls were treatment-naive patients with stable or active relapsing-remitting disease fulfilling revised McDonald criteria. CD8+ TEMRA cells were enriched by FACS, while bulk CD8+ and CD4+ T cells were purified by magnetic negative isolation. Blood was drawn into EDTA tubes, processed within 24 hours, and PBMCs were isolated by density gradient centrifugation. PBMCs intended for TCR sequencing were cryopreserved in liquid nitrogen and were subsequently thawed in a 37 degrees C water bath. Purity of sorted or isolated CD4+, CD8+ and CD8+ TEMRA cells was at least 90%. Overall study results and their limits: The TCR sequencing and HLA analysis was acknowledged to have included a relatively small number of individuals.

The CDR3 has 15 amino acids, counting the end cysteine and phenylalanine. The only DNA kept is the CDR3, 45 bases in frame from the first base. For CDR1 and CDR2, the germline V gene (reference sequence) lists SEHNR and FQNEAQ. V is pruned by 6 bases and J by 5 bases, leaving 10 bases of the junction without a gene match. RNA was extracted using the RNeasy kit, and roughly 0.45 to 1 microgram was reverse transcribed with random hexamers. The immunoSEQ multiplex PCR assay, which covers 54 Vbeta and 13 Jbeta segments, was used to amplify TCR beta CDR3 regions. To correct PCR amplification bias, a synthetic template baseline was used for both primer optimization and computational correction. Per the source publication's procedure: Reads were assigned to V, D and J genes according to IMGT and analyzed in immunoSEQ Analyzer, with only productive sequences retained. Clonality was computed as one minus Shannon entropy normalized by log2 of the number of productive unique sequences. For each patient and control, public and private clones were evaluated among the 100 most prevalent clones. Clones were defined as Susac-specific if absent from the healthy and MS cohorts, from around 1,100 published viral clones and from other ImmuneACCESS disease sequences. TCRdb trimmed public reads at Q25 via fastp, called clones via MiXCR and kept in-frame beta chains. Rows matching on CDR3 protein sequence are summarized as one entry with the most common DNA and genes. The V and J calls follow TCRdb's processing rather than the paper's. This sample comprises under 200,000 distinct CDR3 sequences, 85% to 95% of them detected only once. Less than 0.2% of the sample is held by the ten biggest clonotypes.

The TCR comes from a human donor with multiple sclerosis. Sequenced sample: CD8+ T cells from PBMCs. The chain uses TRBV7-9 and TRBJ2-5; 9 bases in the middle match TRBD2. CDR3 protein: CASSRRAGGLETQYF. The bases read TGTGCCAGCAGTCGGAGAGCGGGGGGCTTGGAGACCCAGTACTTC.